What follows describes a single T cell receptor (beta chain). Its target is unknown. CDR3 length: 14 amino acids. Per germline, CDR1 SGHRS and CDR2 YFSETQ. Deletions cut 4 bases from V and 9 bases from J, with 14 bases between. The data were obtained in a study of T cell responses to AZD1222 COVID-19 vaccine. Study findings and constraints: Epitopes outside B.1.351 and B.1.1.7 mutated regions reportedly drew nearly half of spike TCRs.

The assay was immunoSEQ multiplex PCR, and TCRdb's table has in-frame clones only and misses some. The repertoire has 95,000 to 150,000 clones, 70% to 85% of them found once; the top ten carry 25% to 35%. The starting material was peripheral blood, obtained 28 days after the second AZD1222 dose. This sequence originates from an adult who received the AZD1222 COVID-19 vaccine. The chain employs TRBV5-1 and TRBJ1-6; TRBD1 might be the D (5 bases). The chain's CDR3 is CASSEQGTGSPLHF. For the CDR3, the DNA is TGCGCCAGCAGCGAGCAGGGTACCGGTTCACCCCTCCACTTT.